The next 2 T cell receptor beta chains were all read from a single sample in a study of CD8+ T cells in alopecia areata. RNA, once extracted, was reverse transcribed into cDNA for use as the sequencing template. Clones were read by immunoSEQ multiplex PCR, and TCRdb kept only the in-frame ones, dropping some. The sample yields 110,000 to 150,000 clones, more than 55% seen once. The material sequenced was CD8+ T cells sorted from blood. The source is a human donor in good health.

The rearrangement uses TRBV6-1 and TRBJ2-2; D remains ambiguous. The V end was cut by 1 base, the J end by 3 bases, with 6 bases between. This CDR3 comprises 14 residues. The germline V gene encodes CDR1 MNHNS and CDR2 SASEGT. The CDR3 spells CASSEGGDTGELFF. CDR3 DNA sequence: TGTGCCAGCAGTGAAGGCGGAGACACCGGGGAGCTGTTTTTT.

This clone was seen only a few times. The rearrangement uses TRBV4-1 and TRBJ2-1; a possible D gene is TRBD2 (6 bases). This CDR3 spans 15 amino acids. Trimming left V 4 bases short and J 6 bases short, with 16 bases between. CDR1 is MGHRA and CDR2 is YSYEKL in the germline V gene. The CDR3 spells CASSLPAGSTNEQFF. Here the CDR3 DNA reads TGCGCCAGCAGCCTCCCAGCGGGTTCCACCAATGAGCAGTTCTTC.